This TCR beta chain originates from a study of CD8 T cells in Susac syndrome. An input of about 0.45 to 1 ug of RNA was subjected to reverse transcription using random hexamers. Each CDR3 protein gets one entry after TCRdb re-called the immunoSEQ multiplex PCR reads with MiXCR. This sample carries 250,000 to 300,000 distinct CDR3 sequences, approximately 85% of them seen once, and the ten largest clones take roughly 0.21%. Sequencing used CD8+ T cells from PBMCs. The clonotype comes from a human donor with multiple sclerosis.

The CDR3 here is CASSLGLASDEQFF. The CDR3 DNA follows: TGTGCCAGCAGCTTAGGTCTAGCAAGCGATGAGCAGTTCTTC. V and J are TRBV7-8 and TRBJ2-1, with D maybe TRBD2 (5 bases). Germline V gene lookup returns CDR1 SGHVS and CDR2 FQNEAQ. Trimming pared 1 base from V and 8 bases from J, leaving 12 bases between. The CDR3 spans 14 residues. The variable domain in full, with the rest retrieved from reference TRBV7-8 and TRBJ2-1, is GAGVSQSPRYKVAKRGQDVALRCDPISGHVSLFWYQQALGQGPEFLTYFQNEAQLDKSGLPSDRFFAERPEGSVSTLKIQRTQQEDSAVYLCASSLGLASDEQFFGPGTRLTVL.